This is a list of T cell receptor beta chains from one sample in a study of T cell responses to AZD1222 COVID-19 vaccine. Produced via immunoSEQ multiplex PCR; TCRdb's table is partial and in-frame only. The repertoire holds about 110,000 clones, with about 88% as singletons. Sample: peripheral blood, taken on day 0 of AZD1222 vaccination. These receptors all stem from an adult in good health. CDR3s include the opening cysteine and the closing phenylalanine or tryptophan. Fields, in order: clone size, V gene, D gene, J gene, CDR3 DNA, CDR3 protein. A D gene is named only where the DNA matches it firmly. Rows may omit the clone size; those that give it use once, few, many or a size class.

once	TRBV5-1	NA	TRBJ1-1	TGCGCCAGCAGCTTGGCCGGAGGTGAAGCTTTCTTT	CASSLAGGEAFF
NA	TRBV5-1	TRBD2	TRBJ2-7	TGCGCCACCTCACTAGCGGGAGGTTACGAGCAGTACTTC	CATSLAGGYEQYF
NA	TRBV9	TRBD1	TRBJ1-2	TGTGCCAGCAGCCCCCGACAGGGAGCGCTGGATTATGGCTACACCTTC	CASSPRQGALDYGYTF
NA	TRBV5-1	NA	TRBJ2-6	TGCGCCAGCAGGTCCTCTGGGGCCAACGTCCTGACTTTC	CASRSSGANVLTF
NA	TRBV6-2/TRBV6-3	NA	TRBJ2-7	TGTGCCAGCAGTTACCGGGCTCCACCTTTCTACGAGCAGTACTTC	CASSYRAPPFYEQYF
NA	TRBV30	TRBD1	TRBJ1-2	TGTGCCTGGAAAGGGACAGGACAGGGCTACACCTTC	CAWKGTGQGYTF
once	TRBV5-6	TRBD2	TRBJ2-1	TGTGCCAGCAGCCTCGGACTAGCGGGGGGTCCTGAGCAGTTCTTC	CASSLGLAGGPEQFF
NA	TRBV5-6	NA	TRBJ1-3	TGTGCCAGCGGAGAGAACCAATGGCACTCTGGAAACACCATATATTTT	CASGENQWHSGNTIYF
NA	TRBV2	NA	TRBJ1-5	TGTGCCAGCAGCCAACAGGGCAATAGCAATCAGCCCCAGCATTTT	CASSQQGNSNQPQHF
NA	TRBV5-1	NA	TRBJ2-3	TGCGCCAGCAGCTTGGGACAGGACACAGATACGCAGTATTTT	CASSLGQDTDTQYF
NA	TRBV29-1	NA	TRBJ1-1	TGCAGCGTTGTTCCGAGCACTGAAGCTTTCTTT	CSVVPSTEAFF
NA	TRBV3-1/TRBV3-2	NA	TRBJ1-2	TGTGCCAGCAGCCAAGGGTTTACTAGTCGTGCCTGGTCTACGGCCGGCTACACCTTC	CASSQGFTSRAWSTAGYTF
NA	TRBV29-1	NA	TRBJ1-1	TGCAGCGCGGAGAGGGGGAACACTGAAGCTTTCTTT	CSAERGNTEAFF
NA	TRBV6-5	TRBD1	TRBJ2-3	TGTGCCAGCAGGAGGGACAGTACAGATACGCAGTATTTT	CASRRDSTDTQYF
NA	TRBV20-1	NA	TRBJ1-1	TGCAGTGCTAGTCCCGTACAGGGCCTGAACACTGAAGCTTTCTTT	CSASPVQGLNTEAFF
NA	TRBV21-1	NA	TRBJ2-1	TGTGCCAGCAGCAAGGGGGGACAGGGGGGTTGGTCCTACAATGAGCAGTTCTTC	CASSKGGQGGWSYNEQFF
NA	TRBV24-1	NA	TRBJ2-1	TGTGCCACCAGTGATGTTGGGTCGGGACGCGACCAGAATGAGCAGTTCTTC	CATSDVGSGRDQNEQFF
once	TRBV19	NA	TRBJ1-1	TGTGCCAGTATGAGCTATGCAGGTTACACTGAAGCTTTCTTT	CASMSYAGYTEAFF
NA	TRBV4-1	NA	TRBJ2-5	TGCGCCAGCAGCCAAGAGTACAGGGAAGAGACCCAGTACTTC	CASSQEYREETQYF
NA	TRBV4-2	NA	TRBJ2-1	TGTGCCAGCAGCCATGGCGATCATGAGCAGTTCTTC	CASSHGDHEQFF
NA	TRBV19	NA	TRBJ2-1	TGTGCCACCACACGGGCAGGCCCCTACAATGAGCAGTTCTTC	CATTRAGPYNEQFF
NA	TRBV27	NA	TRBJ2-7	TGTGCCAGCAGTTTAAGCAGCCCCCGAAGCTCCTACGAGCAGTACTTC	CASSLSSPRSSYEQYF
few	TRBV7-9	NA	TRBJ1-2	TGTGCCAGCAGCTTAGACAGCTATGGCTACACCTTC	CASSLDSYGYTF
NA	TRBV7-6	TRBD1	TRBJ1-1	TGTGCCAGCAGCTTAACACCTGCTAAGGACAGGGGCTCTGAAGCTTTCTTT	CASSLTPAKDRGSEAFF
NA	TRBV6-5	TRBD2	TRBJ2-1	TGTGCCAGCAGTTACTCCCGGACTAGCGGGAGCGATGAGCAGTTCTTC	CASSYSRTSGSDEQFF
once	TRBV12-3/TRBV12-4	NA	TRBJ1-5	TGTGCCAGCAACGAGTGGGGTCAGCCCCAGCATTTT	CASNEWGQPQHF
NA	TRBV5-1	TRBD2	TRBJ2-7	TGCGCCAGCAGCGTGACTAGCGGGAGTATTTACGAGCAGTACTTC	CASSVTSGSIYEQYF
NA	TRBV9	NA	TRBJ1-2	TGTGCCAGCAGCGTAGGAGGAAATGCTAACTATGGCTACACCTTC	CASSVGGNANYGYTF
once	TRBV6-5	NA	TRBJ1-3	TGTGCCAGCAGCCACGGCCCGGGGGGAAACACCATATATTTT	CASSHGPGGNTIYF
once	TRBV6-5	NA	TRBJ1-4	TGTGCCAGCAGCTCCGGTTTGGCAAGGAAACTGTTTTTT	CASSSGLARKLFF
few	TRBV11-2	NA	TRBJ1-2	TGTGCCAGCAGCTTAGGGCCCCTCTATGGCTACACCTTC	CASSLGPLYGYTF
NA	TRBV18	TRBD1	TRBJ1-1	TGTGCCAGCTCACCGCTCTCAGACAGGGTTGGCGGCGTGAACACTGAAGCTTTCTTT	CASSPLSDRVGGVNTEAFF
NA	TRBV29-1	NA	TRBJ2-7	TGCAGCGTTGTAAGGCACGGCTACGAGCAGTACTTC	CSVVRHGYEQYF
NA	TRBV12-3/TRBV12-4	NA	TRBJ1-1	TGTGCCAGCAGTGCAGGGTTCACTGAAGCTTTCTTT	CASSAGFTEAFF
NA	TRBV3-1/TRBV3-2	NA	TRBJ1-2	TGTGCCAGCAGTCAGCAGGGGATTAACTATGGCTACACCTTC	CASSQQGINYGYTF
NA	TRBV18	TRBD1	TRBJ1-4	TGTGCCAGCTCGGCGGACAGGGGAACTAATGAAAAACTGTTTTTT	CASSADRGTNEKLFF
NA	TRBV19	NA	TRBJ1-5	TGTGCCAGTAAGGAGGGAAATCAGCCCCAGCATTTT	CASKEGNQPQHF
once	TRBV11-3	NA	TRBJ1-2	TGTGCCAGCAGCCGACGGAACGACAGGACAAAAGATTATGGCTACACCTTC	CASSRRNDRTKDYGYTF
NA	TRBV5-6	NA	TRBJ1-2	TGTGCCAGCAGCCCCCGACAGAACTACTATGGCTACACCTTC	CASSPRQNYYGYTF
NA	TRBV7-2	NA	TRBJ2-1	TGTGCCAGCAGCTTAGCGGGAGCTCTTTGGAATGAGCAGTTCTTC	CASSLAGALWNEQFF
NA	TRBV10-2	NA	TRBJ1-4	TGCGCCAGCAGTCTGGCCGAGGGAAAGGAAAAACTGTTTTTT	CASSLAEGKEKLFF
NA	TRBV7-9	NA	TRBJ2-3	TGTGCCAGCTCTGGGGGCCCTAGCACAGATACGCAGTATTTT	CASSGGPSTDTQYF
NA	TRBV19	NA	TRBJ1-5	TGTGCCAGTAGTATATATCAGCCCCAGCATTTT	CASSIYQPQHF